The 28 T cell receptor beta chains reported below all come from one sample, sequenced in a study of human T cells and chemical hapten exposure. TCRdb reprocessed the RACE reads via MiXCR and lists one record per CDR3 protein. The data contain roughly 380,000 distinct CDR3 sequences, 4% to 6% of them seen just once; the ten biggest clones take up 2.6%. The time point denotes: pre-sensitization, week 0. As for treatment: therapeutic diphenylcyclopropenone sensitization with weekly scalp DPC. Sequenced material: whole blood, taken in connection with sensitization to the hapten diphenylcyclopropenone (DPC). The receptors here all came from a woman aged 45-65 years with alopecia areata. Some clones in this sample may be carry-over from other donors' samples.

The chain combines TRBV5-1 with TRBJ2-1; TRBD2 agrees at 7 bases. The CDR3 is 16 amino acids. J gave up 0 bases and V 5 bases, and 8 bases lay outside the gene matches. Germline loops: CDR1 SGHRS, CDR2 YFSETQ. CDR3 in amino acids: CASSSSAGSSYNEQFF. CDR3 DNA sequence: TGCGCCAGCAGTTCCTCAGCGGGGAGCTCCTACAATGAGCAGTTCTTC.

The chain combines TRBV10-1 with TRBJ2-2; the D gene is possibly TRBD2 (6 bases). The CDR3 sequence is 16 residues long. V lost 0 bases, J lost 4 bases, and 12 bases lay in between. Germline CDR1 WNHNN, CDR2 SYGVQD (reference sequence). As DNA, the CDR3 is TGCGCCAGCAGTGAGTCTACCGGGAGCAGCACCGGGGAGCTGTTTTTT. Translating gives CASSESTGSSTGELFF.

This clonotype was detected a few times. V and J are TRBV4-1 and TRBJ1-5; D gene ambiguous. V shed 3 bases and J shed 5 bases, with 14 bases lying between them. Per germline, CDR1 MGHRA and CDR2 YSYEKL. The CDR3 has 15 residues. CDR3 residues: CASSQVFRVDQPQHF. The CDR3 region has the DNA TGCGCCAGCAGCCAGGTTTTCAGAGTAGATCAGCCCCAGCATTTT.

At least ten counts were recorded for this clonotype. V is TRBV6-2 or TRBV6-3 and J is TRBJ2-1; 9 bases map to TRBD1. The V and J ends lost 5 bases and 6 bases, in that order; junction bases with no gene match: 2. This CDR3 has 13 residues. From germline, CDR1 is MNHEY and CDR2 SVGEGT. CDR3 sequence (DNA): TGTGCCAGCAGTCGGACAGGGGTCAATGAGCAGTTCTTC. Protein: CASSRTGVNEQFF.

This clonotype was picked up a small number of times. The rearrangement uses TRBV9 and TRBJ2-5; 8 bases align to TRBD2. The junction had 8 bases not matched to a gene; V was cut back by 0 bases and J by 1 base. The CDR3 sequence is 17 residues long. Germline CDR1 SGDLS, CDR2 YYNGEE. CDR3: CASSVDPSGGLQETQYF. CDR3 sequence (DNA): TGTGCCAGCAGCGTAGACCCCAGCGGGGGCCTCCAAGAGACCCAGTACTTC.

Only a few counts were recorded for this clonotype. The gene calls are TRBV18 and TRBJ2-3; the D is unclear. This CDR3 is 13 amino acids long. Germline V gene data show CDR1 as KGHSH and CDR2 as LQKENI. Trimming left V 0 bases short and J 4 bases short, with 5 bases between. The CDR3 coding sequence is TGTGCCAGCTCACCACCGACGGCAGATACGCAGTATTTT. This gives the protein CASSPPTADTQYF.

The genes are TRBV6-6 and TRBJ2-3; the match to TRBD2 covers 13 bases. This CDR3 has 15 residues. Looked up from germline, CDR1 is MNHNY and CDR2 is SVGAGI (reference sequence). With 6 bases clipped from V and 6 bases from J, the junction kept 6 bases outside the gene matches. In nucleotides, the CDR3 is TGTGCCAGCAGCCCGACTAGCGGGAGGAAGGATACGCAGTATTTT. Translating gives CASSPTSGRKDTQYF.

This clonotype was seen at least ten times. This sequence joins TRBV7-2 and TRBJ2-3; D is uncertain. The germline V gene encodes CDR1 SGHTA and CDR2 FQGNSA. This CDR3 has 13 amino acids. V lost 0 bases to trimming and J lost 9 bases, with 10 bases between them. The CDR3 is CASSLATESTQYF. The DNA of the CDR3 is TGTGCCAGCAGCTTAGCGACGGAGAGCACGCAGTATTTT.

This clonotype has a count of ten or more. DNA for the CDR3: TGCGCCAGCAGCCCAGGATGGGCGACAGTCGGCAATTCACCCCTCCACTTT. It encodes CASSPGWATVGNSPLHF. This chain links TRBV5-1 with TRBJ1-6; possibly TRBD1 for D (5 bases). The CDR3 contains 17 residues. Germline V CDR1 and CDR2: SGHRS, YFSETQ. Trimming took 4 bases from V and 7 from J, leaving 21 bases between them.

The sample holds many counts of this clonotype. The rearrangement uses TRBV25-1 and TRBJ2-6; D gene unclear. The CDR3 spans 15 residues. Germline V lookup: CDR1 MGHDK, CDR2 SYGVNS. Trimming took off 5 bases at V and 0 bases at J, with 8 bases between the two ends. CDR3 bases: TGTGCCAGCAGTCGCGCTAACTCTGGGGCCAACGTCCTGACTTTC. This sequence encodes CASSRANSGANVLTF.

This clonotype has more than one count but fewer than ten. The genes are TRBV21-1 and TRBJ2-7. TRBV21-1 is noted as a pseudogene. This CDR3 has 14 residues. The CDR3 region has the DNA TGTGCCAGCAGCAAGGATAGGGTATGGTACGAGCAGTACTTC. Residues: CASSKDRVWYEQYF.

The chain couples TRBV3-1 to TRBJ2-3; TRBD2 is a possible D gene (5 bases). V gave up 3 bases and J gave up 3 bases, with 10 bases separating them. Germline CDR1 and CDR2: LGHDT and YNNKEL (reference sequence). The CDR3 loop spans 14 amino acids. CDR3 DNA sequence: TGTGCCAGCAGCCAGGACTCCCGGACAGATACGCAGTATTTT. Amino acids: CASSQDSRTDTQYF.

CDR3 in amino acids: CASSRPLSETQYF. In DNA, the CDR3 is TGTGCCAGCAGCCGGCCTTTGAGCGAGACCCAGTACTTC. The chain couples TRBV7-9 to TRBJ2-5; D is undetermined. Trimming pared 5 bases from V and 5 bases from J, leaving 12 bases between. There are 13 residues in the CDR3. The germline V gene has CDR1 SEHNR and CDR2 FQNEAQ (reference sequence). The variable domain in full, completed from reference TRBV7-9 and TRBJ2-5, reads DTGVSQNPRHKITKRGQNVTFRCDPISEHNRLYWYRQTLGQGPEFLTYFQNEAQLEKSRLLSDRFSAERPKGSFSTLEIQRTEQGDSAMYLCASSRPLSETQYFGPGTRLLVL.

This clonotype was seen many times. The J gene is TRBJ2-3, the V gene TRBV6-1; 8 bases match TRBD2. The CDR3 is 19 amino acids. Germline values: CDR1 MNHNS, CDR2 SASEGT. V lost 2 bases, J lost 5 bases, and 18 bases stayed unmatched. The CDR3 DNA sequence: TGTGCCAGCAGTGAAACTCGTGGCGGGAGGAGGGCCACCCGAGATACGCAGTATTTT. Amino acid sequence: CASSETRGGRRATRDTQYF.

In its sample, this clonotype was seen many times. The V call is TRBV6-2 or TRBV6-3, the J call TRBJ2-7, with 7 bases fitting TRBD2. Germline lookup yields CDR1 MNHEY and CDR2 SVGEGT. The CDR3 has 17 amino acids. Trimming took 2 bases from V and 3 from J; bases not matched to a gene: 13. For the CDR3, the DNA is TGTGCCAGCAGTTACCACTTAGGAGGCGGGAGTATCTACGAGCAGTACTTC. This sequence encodes CASSYHLGGGSIYEQYF.

This clonotype was detected only a few times. V usage is TRBV11-3 and J usage is TRBJ2-3; 10 bases align to TRBD2. The ends lost 8 bases at V and 2 bases at J; junction bases unmatched: 7. The CDR3 extends over 15 amino acids. The V gene's germline CDR1 is SGHNT and CDR2 YENEEA. CDR3 in amino acids: CASGHGLAVTDTQYF. The CDR3 coding sequence is TGTGCCAGCGGACACGGACTAGCGGTCACAGATACGCAGTATTTT.

This clonotype was seen ten or more times. V gene TRBV19 combines with J gene TRBJ2-7, with TRBD1 identical over 8 bases. Germline values: CDR1 LNHDA, CDR2 SQIVND (reference sequence). CDR3 length: 13 residues. The J segment lost 5 bases and the V segment lost 3 bases, leaving 3 bases of the junction unmatched. CDR3 in DNA: TGTGCCAGTAGTATTCAACAGGGGGACGAGCAGTACTTC. This codes for CASSIQQGDEQYF.

This clonotype was detected a few times. J is TRBJ2-6 and V is TRBV6-2 or TRBV6-3, with D perhaps TRBD1 or TRBD2 (6 bases each). The V end was cut by 7 bases, the J end by 1 base, with 11 bases between. CDR3 length equals 15 residues. The V gene's germline CDR1 is MNHEY and CDR2 SVGEGT. CDR3 residues: CASTKGGSGANVLTF. The CDR3 nucleotides read TGTGCCAGCACCAAGGGGGGTTCTGGGGCCAACGTCCTGACTTTC.

This clonotype has more than one count but fewer than ten. The rearrangement links TRBV20-1 to TRBJ1-1; tentative D call: TRBD1 (5 bases). Trimming pared 7 bases from V and 2 bases from J, leaving 8 bases between. The CDR3 is 11 residues long. The germline CDR1 and CDR2 sequences are DFQATT and SNEGSKA (reference sequence). The CDR3 loop reads CSGTLNTEAFF. The CDR3 DNA sequence: TGCAGTGGGACACTTAACACTGAAGCTTTCTTT.

This clonotype was counted ten times or more. V usage is TRBV9 and J usage is TRBJ2-5; 7 bases map to TRBD2. The CDR3 is 15 amino acids. V was pared by 4 bases and J by 1 base, with 7 bases of the junction left unmatched. Germline V gives CDR1 SGDLS, CDR2 YYNGEE. Here the CDR3 reads CASSSAGTTQETQYF. DNA for the CDR3: TGTGCCAGCAGCTCCGCCGGGACTACCCAAGAGACCCAGTACTTC.

This rearrangement joins TRBV20-1 to TRBJ2-7; D is ambiguous. Trimming took off 3 bases at V and 0 bases at J, with 6 bases between the two ends. CDR3 size: 12 residues. Germline V gene sequence: CDR1 DFQATT, CDR2 SNEGSKA (reference sequence). CDR3 sequence (DNA): TGCAGTGCTAGCGGGCTCTCCTACGAGCAGTACTTC. It codes for CSASGLSYEQYF.

The chain joins TRBV11-2 to TRBJ2-1; 10 bases match TRBD1. Germline loops: CDR1 SGHAT, CDR2 FQNNGV. The CDR3 is 15 amino acids. V dropped 4 bases and J dropped 10; count of bases not matched to a gene: 10. The DNA of the CDR3 is TGTGCCAGCAGCTCCCGGGACAGGGGCTCGTGGGAGCAGTTCTTC. It is translated as CASSSRDRGSWEQFF. Full variable domain (missing parts from reference TRBV11-2 and TRBJ2-1): EAGVAQSPRYKIIEKRQSVAFWCNPISGHATLYWYQQILGQGPKLLIQFQNNGVVDDSQLPKDRFSAERLKGVDSTLKIQPAKLEDSAVYLCASSSRDRGSWEQFFGPGTRLTVL.

This clonotype showed up many times. The genes are TRBV6-5 and TRBJ2-1; 11 bases fit TRBD2. There are 15 residues in the CDR3. Trimming took 5 bases from V and 4 from J; bases not matched to a gene: 4. CDR1 is MNHEY and CDR2 is SVGAGI in the germline V gene. The CDR3 coding sequence is TGTGCCAGCAGTGGGACTAGCGGAGGGTACAATGAGCAGTTCTTC. Translation gives CASSGTSGGYNEQFF.

In this sample, this clonotype turned up many times. This rearrangement joins TRBV7-6 to TRBJ1-5; 9 nucleotides line up with TRBD1. V gave up 5 bases and J gave up 6 bases; unmatched junction bases: 5. This CDR3 spans 14 amino acids. CDR1 SGHVS and CDR2 FNYEAQ come from the germline V gene. The CDR3 DNA reads as TGTGCCAGCAGCGAAACAGGGGGCGGTCAGCCCCAGCATTTT. Its translation is CASSETGGGQPQHF.

This chain joins TRBV9 and TRBJ1-2; D unresolved. The CDR3 contains 13 residues. Germline V gives CDR1 SGDLS, CDR2 YYNGEE. The V gene lost 3 bases and the J gene lost 4 bases, with 10 bases spanning the gap. CDR3 amino acids: CASSDGDSYGYTF. CDR3 bases: TGTGCCAGCAGCGACGGAGACTCCTATGGCTACACCTTC.

There are many counts of this clonotype. The rearrangement uses TRBV5-1 and TRBJ2-1, with 9 bases identical to TRBD1. The CDR3 runs 15 residues. Germline V gene sequence: CDR1 SGHRS, CDR2 YFSETQ. V gave up 4 bases and J gave up 9 bases; unmatched junction bases: 11. The CDR3 loop is CASSPTGGDRGEQFF. In DNA form, the CDR3 reads TGCGCCAGCAGCCCCACAGGGGGCGATAGGGGTGAGCAGTTCTTC.

This clonotype was found a few times. The chain links TRBV20-1 to TRBJ2-1; TRBD2 agrees at 7 bases. Germline trimming cut 3 bases from V and 6 bases from J; bases unmatched to any gene: 11. Germline lookup yields CDR1 DFQATT and CDR2 SNEGSKA (reference sequence). The CDR3 covers 15 residues. The CDR3 region is CSASRAGVGANEQFF. The CDR3 DNA is TGCAGTGCTAGCAGGGCGGGAGTAGGGGCCAATGAGCAGTTCTTC.

Ten or more counts support this clonotype. The J gene is TRBJ1-5, the V gene TRBV29-1; TRBD1 agrees at 7 bases. Germline lookup yields CDR1 SQVTM and CDR2 ANQGSEA. J gave up 7 bases and V 5 bases, and 8 bases lay outside the gene matches. The CDR3 runs 13 residues. In DNA form, the CDR3 reads TGCAGCGTTCGTACAGGGGAGAGACAGCCCCAGCATTTT. Its translation is CSVRTGERQPQHF.